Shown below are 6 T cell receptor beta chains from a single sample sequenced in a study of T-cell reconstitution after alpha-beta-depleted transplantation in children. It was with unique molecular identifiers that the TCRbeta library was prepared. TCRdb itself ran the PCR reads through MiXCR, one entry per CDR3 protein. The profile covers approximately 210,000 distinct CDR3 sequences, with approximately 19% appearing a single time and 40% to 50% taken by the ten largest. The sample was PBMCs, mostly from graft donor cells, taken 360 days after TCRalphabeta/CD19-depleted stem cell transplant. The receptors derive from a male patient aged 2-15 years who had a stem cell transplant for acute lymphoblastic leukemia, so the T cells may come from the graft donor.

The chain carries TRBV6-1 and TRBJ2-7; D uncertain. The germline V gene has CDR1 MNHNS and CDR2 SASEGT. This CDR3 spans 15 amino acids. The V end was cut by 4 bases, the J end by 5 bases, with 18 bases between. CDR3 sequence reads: CASSAGPTISHEQYF. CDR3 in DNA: TGTGCCAGCAGTGCCGGGCCTACCATTAGCCACGAGCAGTACTTC.

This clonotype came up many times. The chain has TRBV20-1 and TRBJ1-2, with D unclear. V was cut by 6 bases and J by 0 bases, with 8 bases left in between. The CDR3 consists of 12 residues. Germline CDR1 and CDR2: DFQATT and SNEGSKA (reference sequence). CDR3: CSATRSNYGYTF. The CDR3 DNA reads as TGCAGTGCGACCAGGTCTAACTATGGCTACACCTTC.

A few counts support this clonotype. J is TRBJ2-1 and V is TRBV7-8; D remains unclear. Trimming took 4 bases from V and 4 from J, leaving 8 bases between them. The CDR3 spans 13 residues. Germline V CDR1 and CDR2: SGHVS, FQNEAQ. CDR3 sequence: CASSSQWYNEQFF. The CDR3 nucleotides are TGTGCCAGCAGCTCCCAGTGGTACAATGAGCAGTTCTTC.

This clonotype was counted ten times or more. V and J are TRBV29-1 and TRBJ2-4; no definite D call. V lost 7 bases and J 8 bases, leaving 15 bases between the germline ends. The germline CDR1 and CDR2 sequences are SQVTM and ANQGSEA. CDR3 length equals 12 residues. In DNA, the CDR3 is TGCAGCGCCGACGGCGGCTCGGACATTCAGTACTTC. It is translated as CSADGGSDIQYF. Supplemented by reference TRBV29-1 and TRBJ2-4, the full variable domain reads SAVISQKPSRDICQRGTSLTIQCQVDSQVTMMFWYRQQPGQSLTLIATANQGSEATYESGFVIDKFPISRPNLTFSTLTVSNMSPEDSSIYLCSADGGSDIQYFGAGTRLSVL.

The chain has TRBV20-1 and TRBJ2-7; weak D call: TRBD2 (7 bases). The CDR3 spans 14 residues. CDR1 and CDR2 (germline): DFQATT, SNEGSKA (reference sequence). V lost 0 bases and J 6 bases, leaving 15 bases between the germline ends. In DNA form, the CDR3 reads TGCAGTGCTAGAGATCTGGGGGGGCCCAGCGAGCAGTACTTC. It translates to CSARDLGGPSEQYF.

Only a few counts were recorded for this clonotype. In DNA form, the CDR3 reads TGTGCCAGCAGTTTTGGGCCGACAGCCCTCCACTTT. This gives the protein CASSFGPTALHF. The rearrangement uses TRBV12-3 or TRBV12-4 and TRBJ1-6; D might be TRBD1 (5 bases). The CDR3 totals 12 residues. Trimming removed 3 bases from V and 14 bases from J, with 11 bases in between.